This T cell receptor (beta chain) was identified in a study of shared clonotypes between healthy human individuals. Turning to the study itself: Three plates each covered CD4 naive and memory; CD8 naive two, CD8 memory one.

Turning to this clone: Its antigen remains unknown.

Generated by immunoSEQ multiplex PCR, the TCRdb table keeps only in-frame clones and is missing some. The repertoire consists of around 1,100,000 clones, with approximately 80% occurring once and the leading ten covering over 0.8%. Germline lookup yields CDR1 WNHNN and CDR2 SYGVQD (reference sequence). The germline V and J ends were trimmed by 2 bases and 5 bases, with 12 bases remaining between them. The CDR3 has 14 residues. Study-level points and caveats: Clonotypes which were not shared had lower generation probabilities than clonotypes that all four donors shared. Rarefaction revealed incomplete sorted-subset sequencing despite large depth. A few donors had 5% to 6.5% of their naive CD4 clonotypes in common.

Sequenced: memory CD4+ T cells from PBMCs. The subset denotes: CD45RA-negative fraction. This sequence was found in a young man in good health. Some clones in this sample may be carry-over from other donors' samples. V gene TRBV10-1 combines with J gene TRBJ2-5; possibly TRBD1 or TRBD2 for D (5 bases each). The CDR3 DNA is TGCGCCAGCAGTGAGGGCGGGCAGGGTGAGACCCAGTACTTC. Translated: CASSEGGQGETQYF.